This T cell receptor (beta chain) comes out of a study of cytomegalovirus exposure and HLA in healthy donors. The germline V gene has CDR1 SGHTA and CDR2 FQGTGA. Trimming took 5 bases from V and 1 from J, leaving 8 bases between them. The CDR3 contains 14 residues. The PCR employed 60 Vbeta primers together with 13 Jbeta primers. Clones were sequenced by immunoSEQ multiplex PCR, and TCRdb holds only the in-frame ones, with some missing. In the table there are fewer than 150,000 clones, 78% of which are singletons. Regarding the study as a whole: A later analysis found common viral pathogens apparently linked to several of the most significant clusters.

Concerning this clone: What it recognizes is unknown.

This chain joins TRBV7-3 and TRBJ2-2; D gene ambiguous. The source material was PBMCs. The source is a male donor in good health and CMV-seronegative. CDR3 DNA sequence: TGTGCCAGCAGCCAAACAGTGAACACCGGGGAGCTGTTTTTT. Translated: CASSQTVNTGELFF.